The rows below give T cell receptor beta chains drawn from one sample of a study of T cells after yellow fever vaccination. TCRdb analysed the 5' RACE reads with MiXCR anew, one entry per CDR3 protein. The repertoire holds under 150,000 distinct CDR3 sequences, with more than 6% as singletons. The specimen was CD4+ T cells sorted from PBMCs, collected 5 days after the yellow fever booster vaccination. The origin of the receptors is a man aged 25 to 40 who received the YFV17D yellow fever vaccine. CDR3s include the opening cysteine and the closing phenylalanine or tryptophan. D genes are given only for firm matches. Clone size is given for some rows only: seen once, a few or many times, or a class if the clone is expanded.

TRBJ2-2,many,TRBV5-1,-,CASSLESRAKLFF,TGCGCCAGCAGCTTGGAGAGCCGGGCAAAGCTGTTTTTT
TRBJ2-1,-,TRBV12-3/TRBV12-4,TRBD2,CAFCFRSSSGSLHNEQFF,TGTGCCTTCTGTTTTCGGTCTTCTAGCGGGAGTCTCCACAATGAGCAGTTCTTC
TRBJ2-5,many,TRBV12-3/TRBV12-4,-,CASSFLQGGQETQYF,TGTGCCAGCAGTTTCTTACAGGGAGGACAAGAGACCCAGTACTTC
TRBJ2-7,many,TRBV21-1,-,CASTTGTSYEQYF,TGTGCCAGCACGACCGGGACCTCCTACGAGCAGTACTTC
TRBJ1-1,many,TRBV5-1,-,CASSREPGMNTEAFF,TGCGCCAGCAGTCGGGAACCCGGAATGAACACTGAAGCTTTCTTT
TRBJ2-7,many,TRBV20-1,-,CSARGQGYEQYF,TGCAGTGCTAGAGGGCAGGGCTACGAGCAGTACTTC
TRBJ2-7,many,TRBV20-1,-,CSAGSESSYEQYF,TGCAGTGCTGGTAGCGAAAGCTCCTACGAGCAGTACTTC
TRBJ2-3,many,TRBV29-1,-,CSALSGVTDTQYF,TGCAGCGCCCTTAGCGGAGTCACAGATACGCAGTATTTT
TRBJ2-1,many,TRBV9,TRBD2,CASSVLAGGYNEQFF,TGTGCCAGCAGCGTCCTCGCGGGAGGGTACAATGAGCAGTTCTTC
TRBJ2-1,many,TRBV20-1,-,CSARRPSTEEQFF,TGCAGTGCTAGAAGGCCCTCAACTGAGGAGCAGTTCTTC
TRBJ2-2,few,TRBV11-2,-,CASSLDGSRVDTGELFF,TGTGCCAGCAGCCTAGATGGTAGCAGGGTGGACACCGGGGAGCTGTTTTTT
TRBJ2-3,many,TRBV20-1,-,CSADSRGGTDTQYF,TGCAGTGCTGACAGCCGGGGCGGCACAGATACGCAGTATTTT
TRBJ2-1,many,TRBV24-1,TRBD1,CATRTGSGSYNEQFF,TGTGCCACCAGGACAGGGAGCGGCTCCTACAATGAGCAGTTCTTC
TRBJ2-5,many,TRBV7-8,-,CASSLGRWTQYF,TGTGCCAGCAGCTTAGGCCGGTGGACCCAGTACTTC
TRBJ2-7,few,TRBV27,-,CASSPGTSNRRQYF,TGTGCCAGCAGTCCTGGGACCAGCAACAGAAGGCAGTACTTC
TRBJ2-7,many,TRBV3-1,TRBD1,CASSRIGQEPYEQYF,TGTGCCAGCAGCCGAATAGGACAGGAACCCTACGAGCAGTACTTC
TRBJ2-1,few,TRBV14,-,CASSLPGIGVDEQFF,TGTGCCAGCAGTCTTCCGGGAATAGGCGTCGATGAGCAGTTCTTC
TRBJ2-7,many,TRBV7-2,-,CASSFDRFSYEQYF,TGTGCCAGCAGCTTTGACAGGTTCTCCTACGAGCAGTACTTC
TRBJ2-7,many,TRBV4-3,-,CASSGGGGAQYF,TGCGCCAGCAGCGGCGGAGGGGGGGCGCAGTACTTC
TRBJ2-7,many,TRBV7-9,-,CASSTYNEQYF,TGTGCCAGCAGCACTTACAACGAGCAGTACTTC
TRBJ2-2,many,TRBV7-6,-,CASSLITGELFF,TGTGCCAGCAGCCTAATCACCGGGGAGCTGTTTTTT
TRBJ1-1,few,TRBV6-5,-,CASSYLAVNTEAFF,TGTGCCAGCAGTTACTTGGCAGTGAACACTGAAGCTTTCTTT
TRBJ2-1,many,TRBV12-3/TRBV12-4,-,CASSLGFPTRNEQFF,TGTGCCAGCAGTTTGGGATTCCCGACTCGCAATGAGCAGTTCTTC
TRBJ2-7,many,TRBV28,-,CASSSYPYEQYF,TGTGCCAGCAGTTCGTATCCCTACGAGCAGTACTTC
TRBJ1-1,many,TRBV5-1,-,CASSTAAGGAGEAFF,TGCGCCAGCAGCACCGCCGCCGGGGGGGCAGGAGAAGCTTTCTTT
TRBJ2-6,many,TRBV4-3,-,CASSQDGTMRRSGANVLTF,TGCGCCAGCAGCCAAGATGGAACCATGAGGCGCTCTGGGGCCAACGTCCTGACTTTC
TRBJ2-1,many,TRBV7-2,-,CASSSTRTGHEQFF,TGTGCCAGCAGCTCCACCCGCACAGGGCATGAGCAGTTCTTC
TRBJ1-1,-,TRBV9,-,CASSVGGVLNTEAFF,TGTGCCAGCAGCGTCGGCGGGGTCCTTAACACTGAAGCTTTCTTT
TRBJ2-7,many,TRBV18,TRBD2,CASSPPQTSGAYSYEQYF,TGTGCCAGCTCACCACCCCAGACTAGCGGGGCTTACTCCTACGAGCAGTACTTC
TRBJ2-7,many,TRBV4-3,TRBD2,CASSQEREGAYEQYF,TGCGCCAGCAGCCAAGAACGGGAGGGAGCCTACGAGCAGTACTTC
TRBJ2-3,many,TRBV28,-,CASRTTDTQYF,TGTGCCAGCAGGACAACAGATACGCAGTATTTT
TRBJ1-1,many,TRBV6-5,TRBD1,CASRPDRDRGTEAFF,TGTGCCAGCAGGCCCGACCGGGACAGGGGCACTGAAGCTTTCTTT
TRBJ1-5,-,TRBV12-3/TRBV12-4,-,CASSQQGGNQPQHF,TGTGCCAGCAGTCAACAGGGCGGCAATCAGCCCCAGCATTTT
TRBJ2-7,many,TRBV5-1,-,CASSLEVGYEQYF,TGCGCCAGCAGCTTGGAGGTAGGCTACGAGCAGTACTTC
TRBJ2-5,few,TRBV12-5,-,CASGFGLTQYF,TGTGCTAGTGGTTTCGGTCTGACCCAGTACTTC
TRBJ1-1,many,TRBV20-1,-,CSAVLGAANTEAFF,TGCAGTGCTGTTTTGGGGGCGGCGAACACTGAAGCTTTCTTT
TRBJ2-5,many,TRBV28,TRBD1,CASRSGGLEETQYF,TGTGCCAGCAGGTCAGGGGGCCTGGAAGAGACCCAGTACTTC
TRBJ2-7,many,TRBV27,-,CASKPAGVFYEQYF,TGTGCCAGCAAGCCTGCCGGAGTCTTCTACGAGCAGTACTTC
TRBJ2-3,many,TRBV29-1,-,CSVRRGGTDTQYF,TGCAGCGTTCGCCGAGGAGGCACAGATACGCAGTATTTT
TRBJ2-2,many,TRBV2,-,CASSEQGAGELFF,TGTGCCAGCAGTGAGCAAGGTGCCGGGGAGCTGTTTTTT
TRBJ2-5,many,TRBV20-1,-,CSARDLSTQYF,TGCAGTGCTAGAGATCTATCGACCCAGTACTTC
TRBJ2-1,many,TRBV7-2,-,CASSRMPGVGVNQQFF,TGTGCCAGCAGCCGGATGCCGGGAGTAGGGGTCAATCAGCAGTTCTTC
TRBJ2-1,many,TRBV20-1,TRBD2,CSAVPAGGTGEQFF,TGCAGTGCTGTGCCAGCGGGAGGCACAGGTGAGCAGTTCTTC
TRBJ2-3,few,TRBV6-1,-,CASRRVGRRDTQYF,TGTGCCAGTCGGAGGGTCGGCCGGCGAGATACGCAGTATTTT
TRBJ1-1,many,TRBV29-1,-,CIANEGYTEAFF,TGCATCGCCAACGAGGGGTACACTGAAGCTTTCTTT
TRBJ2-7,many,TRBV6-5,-,CASSYAQGSYEQYF,TGTGCCAGCAGTTACGCGCAGGGATCCTACGAGCAGTACTTC
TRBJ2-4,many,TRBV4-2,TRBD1,CASSQGGQGKNIQYF,TGTGCCAGCAGCCAAGGGGGACAGGGTAAAAACATTCAGTACTTC
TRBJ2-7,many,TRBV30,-,CARSGWDGGDEQYF,TGTGCCCGGAGTGGTTGGGATGGAGGGGACGAGCAGTACTTC
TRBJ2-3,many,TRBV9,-,CASAPAYSTDTQYF,TGTGCCAGCGCCCCGGCCTATAGCACAGATACGCAGTATTTT
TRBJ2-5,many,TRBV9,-,CASSAGWGQETQYF,TGTGCCAGCAGTGCGGGCTGGGGCCAAGAGACCCAGTACTTC
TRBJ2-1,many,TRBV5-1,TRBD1,CASSRQGIDEQFF,TGCGCCAGCAGCCGACAGGGCATCGATGAGCAGTTCTTC
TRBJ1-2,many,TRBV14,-,CASSQDPSPYGYTF,TGTGCCAGCAGCCAAGATCCGAGCCCCTATGGCTACACCTTC
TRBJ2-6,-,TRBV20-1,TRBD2,CSARGGGTSGANVLTF,TGCAGTGCTAGAGGGGGGGGTACCTCTGGGGCCAACGTCCTGACTTTC
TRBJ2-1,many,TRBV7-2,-,CASSPRVNEQFF,TGTGCCAGCTCACCCAGGGTCAATGAGCAGTTCTTC
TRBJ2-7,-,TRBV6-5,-,CASRGGLQWEQYF,TGTGCCAGCAGGGGGGGACTCCAGTGGGAGCAGTACTTC
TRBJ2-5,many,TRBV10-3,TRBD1,CAISSGTGQETQYF,TGTGCCATCAGTTCCGGGACAGGCCAAGAGACCCAGTACTTC
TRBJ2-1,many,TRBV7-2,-,CASSFRLVGVEAGFF,TGTGCCAGCAGCTTCAGACTAGTCGGCGTCGAGGCAGGGTTCTTC
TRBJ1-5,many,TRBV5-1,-,CASSLENSNQPQHF,TGCGCCAGCAGCTTGGAAAATAGCAATCAGCCCCAGCATTTT
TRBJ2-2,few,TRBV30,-,CAWSVLRIGELFF,TGTGCCTGGAGTGTACTCAGAATCGGGGAGCTGTTTTTT
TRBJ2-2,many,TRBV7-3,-,CASSLTSGTVTGELFF,TGTGCCAGCAGCTTAACTAGCGGGACAGTCACCGGGGAGCTGTTTTTT